This T cell receptor (beta chain) derives from a study of T-cell memory formation after mild COVID-19. This clonotype was observed many times. Its specificity is not known. TCRdb re-called the 5' RACE reads through MiXCR, storing one row per CDR3 protein. Counted here are approximately 450,000 distinct CDR3 sequences, around a sixth occurring once; the ten biggest clones make up roughly 12%. Overall study results and limits: Later expanders leaned toward CD4+, whereas clones contracting from day 15 to 85 were balanced CD4/CD8. Researchers report contracting CD4+ clones mostly in CM and EM, with CD8+ clones in EMRA. Pre-infection memory contained some responding clones, which suggested that cross-reactive memory had joined.

The TCR was taken from an adult woman who had mild COVID-19 (a few samples of this study predate the infection). Cell type and time point are not known. Sequenced sample: PBMCs or a T cell subset sorted from them (not recorded which).

The CDR3 DNA is TGCAGCGTTGCCGCCGCCCTAGCGGGGGAATTCCAAGAGACCCAGTACTTC. Protein: CSVAAALAGEFQETQYF. V usage is TRBV29-1 and J usage is TRBJ2-5, with 10 bases fitting TRBD2. The CDR3 sequence is 17 residues long. The ends lost 4 bases at V and 1 base at J; junction bases unmatched: 12. Germline V CDR1 and CDR2: SQVTM, ANQGSEA.